These T cell receptor beta chains were read from a single sample in a study of cytomegalovirus exposure and HLA in healthy donors. Here immunoSEQ multiplex PCR was the method, and the copy in TCRdb shows in-frame clones only, minus some. This sample carries some 150,000 clones, approximately 81% of them seen once, and the ten largest clones take approximately 2.1%. What was sequenced was PBMCs. These receptors all stem from a woman aged 45 to 65 in good health and CMV-seronegative. The CDR3 runs from the conserved cysteine through the conserved F or W.

J gene	V gene	CDR3 protein
TRBJ1-2	TRBV28	CASSLYDPGYGYTF
TRBJ1-5	TRBV7-2	CASTRDSSNQPQHF
TRBJ1-1	TRBV6-5	CASSYSRRADTEAFF
TRBJ2-5	TRBV27	CASSLSAGSTQETQYF
TRBJ1-2	TRBV28	CASRRQTSNYGYTF
TRBJ1-4	TRBV4-1	CASSQGTAPFEKLFF
TRBJ2-7	TRBV13	CASSLNRVSEQYF
TRBJ1-2	TRBV5-1	CASSRQASAANYGYTF
TRBJ1-4	TRBV7-2	CASSSDPGQGREKLFF
TRBJ2-1	TRBV9	CASSLHTSGSYNEQFF
TRBJ2-5	TRBV7-2	CASSLAGLTGRETQYF
TRBJ1-2	TRBV30	CAWRAGNYGYTF
TRBJ1-4	TRBV5-1	CASSLGTVMDEKLFF
TRBJ1-2	TRBV5-1	CASSLEDLGGYTF
TRBJ1-1	TRBV6-1	CASSESLGYYPEAFF
TRBJ2-3	TRBV5-1	CASSLGGADTQYF
TRBJ2-6	TRBV11-3	CASSPAGTGYSGANVLTF
TRBJ2-7	TRBV21-1	CASSNLLLPFGQGSSYEQYF
TRBJ2-7	TRBV5-1	CASSLGLAGPYEQYF
TRBJ2-7	TRBV29-1	CSVAGGQSSYEQYF
TRBJ2-3	TRBV28	CASSFPAGTSSTDTQYF
TRBJ2-5	TRBV5-1	CASTETGEETQYF
TRBJ2-4	TRBV7-9	CASSLASSPVSLAKNIQYF